The clone carrying this TCR beta chain showed up many times. Its antigen is not identified. This entry comes from a study of T cells in Graves' hyperthyroidism and ophthalmopathy. Study background: Peripheral blood collection took place at initial diagnosis, before any treatment. Study-wide results and caveats: Most expanded thyroid clonotypes above 0.001 also appeared in blood.

Newly diagnosed hyperthyroidism patients aged 18 to 65 years had disease lasting under 2 months. Fresh peripheral blood, roughly 10 ml, was the source of the PBMCs. With 4 bases clipped from V and 4 bases from J, the junction kept 3 bases outside the gene matches. This CDR3 has 14 residues. The V gene's germline CDR1 is SGHVS and CDR2 FNYEAQ. Authors of the study amplified TCR beta CDR3 regions from RNA transcripts. The TCR CDR3 was amplified in a first-round RT-PCR using the HTBI primer set. TCRdb reanalysed the multiplex PCR reads using MiXCR and keeps one entry per CDR3 protein. The profile shows a few hundred thousand distinct CDR3 sequences, around 20% of them singletons.

The chain couples TRBV7-6 to TRBJ2-5; TRBD1 matches 10 bases. This TCR was recovered from a man aged 18-30 years with Graves' hyperthyroidism. The sequenced material came from blood. CDR3 region: CASSWTGGLETQYF. In DNA form, the CDR3 reads TGTGCCAGCAGCTGGACAGGGGGGTTAGAGACCCAGTACTTC.